The rows below give T cell receptor beta chains drawn from one sample of a study of cytomegalovirus exposure and HLA in healthy donors. Clones were sequenced by immunoSEQ multiplex PCR, and TCRdb holds only the in-frame ones, with some missing. The data show 160,000 or so clones, roughly 86% seen once. Sample: PBMCs. Source of these receptors: a man aged 18 to 30 in good health and CMV-seropositive. The CDR3 runs from the conserved cysteine through the conserved F or W. A D gene is named only where the DNA matches it firmly.

D | J | V | length | CDR3
. | TRBJ1-2 | TRBV5-1 | 12 | CASSSTGPGYTF
. | TRBJ2-7 | TRBV6-1 | 12 | CASSLQGDEQYF
. | TRBJ1-2 | TRBV15 | 14 | CATSNNLGTEGYTF
TRBD1 | TRBJ2-3 | TRBV9 | 15 | CASSVVGQGPDTQYF
. | TRBJ2-7 | TRBV6-1 | 13 | CATSPGVPYEQYF
TRBD1 | TRBJ1-2 | TRBV4-1 | 14 | CASSQGQPNYGYTF
. | TRBJ1-2 | TRBV12-5 | 13 | CASGSQGDYGYTF
TRBD1 | TRBJ2-7 | TRBV13 | 14 | CASSLVTGGREQYF
. | TRBJ1-1 | TRBV11-1 | 14 | CASSQQIMNTEAFF
. | TRBJ1-1 | TRBV28 | 11 | CASSVNTEAFF
TRBD1 | TRBJ2-7 | TRBV11-3 | 14 | CASSVRDRYNEQYF
. | TRBJ2-2 | TRBV14 | 14 | CASSQGEWTGELFF
. | TRBJ1-3 | TRBV28 | 14 | CASRQGGSGNTIYF
TRBD2 | TRBJ2-1 | TRBV4-2 | 15 | CASSQGTSPYNEQFF
TRBD2 | TRBJ2-3 | TRBV10-2 | 15 | CASSESSGAQDTQYF